This T cell receptor (beta chain) was retrieved from a study of shared clonotypes between healthy human individuals. TCRdb keeps only in-frame clones here, not all; method: immunoSEQ multiplex PCR. The sample contains about 1,800,000 clones, 85% to 95% of which appear only once. The naive CD8 subset, CD45RO-negative cells positively selected for CCR7, excluded terminally differentiated effector memory CD45RA+ cells. This CDR3 has 12 amino acids. CDR1 is SGHNT and CDR2 is YYREEE in the germline V gene (reference sequence). Trimming removed 4 bases at V and 6 bases at J, with 9 bases between. What was sequenced was naive CD8+ T cells sorted from blood. This TCR came from a man aged 18 to 30 in good health. This chain uses TRBV5-4 with TRBJ2-3; TRBD2 is a possible D gene (6 bases). The chain's CDR3 is CASSVGGDTQYF. CDR3 DNA: TGTGCCAGCAGCGTGGGGGGTGATACGCAGTATTTT. Full variable domain (outside the CDR3, taken from reference TRBV5-4 and TRBJ2-3): ETGVTQSPTHLIKTRGQQVTLRCSSQSGHNTVSWYQQALGQGPQFIFQYYREEENGRGNFPPRFSGLQFPNYSSELNVNALELDDSALYLCASSVGGDTQYFGPGTRLTVL.